This TCR beta chain is drawn from a study of T cells after yellow fever vaccination (dated by TCRdb to about 2019). With respect to the entire study: The SMART-Seq v4 Ultra Low Input RNA kit was used to prepare libraries from fractions with low cell numbers. To follow T-cell clones before and after both primary and booster YFV17D yellow fever vaccination, bulk TCR alpha and beta repertoires underwent longitudinal sequencing. Two healthy male donors, one aged 18 to 29 and one aged 30 to 39 years, were included in the cohort. Blood was collected at multiple timepoints before and after primary and secondary immunization, and bulk PBMC replicates and cell subsets were isolated. Overall study results and their limits: The secondary T-cell response was weaker than the primary response but faster, peaking on day 5 instead of day 15. A small fraction of clonotypes appeared in both the CD4 and CD8 compartments, likely as a result of convergent recombination. After the booster, most clones that had expanded after primary vaccination were detected again (over 95% of CD4 and around nine tenths of CD8), suggesting broad maintenance of memory. FACS-sorted repertoires could contain abundant contaminating clonotypes from the bulk population, so computational filtering was required. The study included only a couple of donors, which limits how far the findings can be generalized.

Synthesis of TCR cDNA relied on 5'RACE template switching, a step that introduced a universal primer site along with unique molecular identifiers. cDNA synthesis was primed from both the TCR alpha and TCR beta constant segments. Two PCR steps were used to amplify libraries, with sample barcodes and sequencing adapters being added in the second step. Sequencing of libraries was done on Illumina HiSeq 2500 (2x100 bp) or NovaSeq (2x150 bp). As for the authors' bioinformatics: Reads were demultiplexed and collapsed into UMI consensus sequences with MIGEC, and V(D)J alignment was performed with MiXCR. Vaccine-responding clonotypes were identified with edgeR using replicate PBMC samples, with FDR below 0.01 and a log2 fold change above 5 up to day 15 being required. Each bulk clonotype received a CD4 or CD8 identity based on whether the sequenced CD4 or CD8 repertoire contained that clonotype at higher abundance. TCRdb reran the public reads through fastp at Q25 and MiXCR, keeping productive beta chains. Identical CDR3 protein sequences are pooled into one entry, listed with their most common genes and DNA. TCRdb, not the authors, supplied the V and J calls. Present in this sample are about 150,000 distinct CDR3 sequences, 5% to 8% of which were seen just once. The top ten clones comprise approximately 0.67% of the sample.

Many counts were recorded for this clonotype. The specificity of this receptor is unknown. Qualities for individual bases were not recorded, and no much larger clone is one base off. V sheds 4 bases and J sheds 5 bases, leaving 12 bases between their ends. CDR1 SGHDN and CDR2 FVKESK were looked up in the germline V gene. The CDR3 runs 13 amino acids, cysteine and phenylalanine included. The only DNA kept is the CDR3, 39 bases in frame from the first base. The sample's treatment or condition label is to be understood as: live attenuated yellow fever vaccine strain. A standard Ficoll-Paque protocol was used to isolate PBMCs from peripheral blood. Dynabeads CD4 and CD8 positive selection kits were used to isolate the CD4 and CD8 T-cell fractions. TriZol was used to extract RNA from bulk PBMCs, CD4 and CD8 fractions, and dextramer-positive and dextramer-negative fractions.

The receptor was isolated from a man aged 25-45 years who received the YFV17D yellow fever vaccine. Source: CD4+ T cells sorted from PBMCs, taken 10 days after the yellow fever booster vaccination. The chain employs TRBV14 and TRBJ2-7; the best D guess is TRBD2, with 7 bases matching. The DNA reads as follows: TGTGCCAGCAGCCCGGCGGGGGCTCACGAGCAGTACTTC. Its coded protein is CASSPAGAHEQYF.